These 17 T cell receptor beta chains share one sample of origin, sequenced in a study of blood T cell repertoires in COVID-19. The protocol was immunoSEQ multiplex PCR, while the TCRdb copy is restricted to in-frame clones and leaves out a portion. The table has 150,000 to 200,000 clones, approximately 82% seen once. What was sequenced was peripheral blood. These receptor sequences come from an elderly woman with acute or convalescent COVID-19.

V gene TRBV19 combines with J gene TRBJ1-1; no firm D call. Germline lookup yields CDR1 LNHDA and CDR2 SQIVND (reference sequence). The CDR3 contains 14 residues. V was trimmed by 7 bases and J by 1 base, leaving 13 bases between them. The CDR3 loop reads CASTPRHRNTEAFF. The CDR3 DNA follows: TGTGCCAGTACTCCGCGTCATCGGAACACTGAAGCTTTCTTT. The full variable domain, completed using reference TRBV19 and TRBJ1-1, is DGGITQSPKYLFRKEGQNVTLSCEQNLNHDAMYWYRQDPGQGLRLIYYSQIVNDFQKGDIAEGYSVSREKKESFPLTVTSAQKNPTAFYLCASTPRHRNTEAFFGQGTRLTVV.

In nucleotides, the CDR3 is TGTGCCAGTAGTCGTCGGTCCGGGACAGGGGTTTATAGCAATCAGCCCCAGCATTTT. Amino acids: CASSRRSGTGVYSNQPQHF. The V gene is TRBV19, the J gene TRBJ1-5; 10 bases fit TRBD1. The CDR3 consists of 19 residues. The V segment lost 5 bases and the J segment 0 bases; nucleotides outside the gene matches: 13. Germline loops: CDR1 LNHDA, CDR2 SQIVND (reference sequence).

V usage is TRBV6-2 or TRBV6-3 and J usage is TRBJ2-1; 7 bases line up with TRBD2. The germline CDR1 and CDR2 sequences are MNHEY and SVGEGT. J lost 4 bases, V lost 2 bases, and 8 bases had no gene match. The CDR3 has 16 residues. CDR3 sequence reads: CASSYVGLRGYNEQFF. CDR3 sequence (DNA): TGTGCCAGCAGTTACGTGGGATTGCGGGGGTACAATGAGCAGTTCTTC.

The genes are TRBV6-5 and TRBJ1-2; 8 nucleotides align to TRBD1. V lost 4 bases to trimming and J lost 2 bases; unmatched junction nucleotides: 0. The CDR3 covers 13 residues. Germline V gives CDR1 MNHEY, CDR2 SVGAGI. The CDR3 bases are TGTGCCAGCAGTTGGACAGGGAACTATGGCTACACCTTC. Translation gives CASSWTGNYGYTF.

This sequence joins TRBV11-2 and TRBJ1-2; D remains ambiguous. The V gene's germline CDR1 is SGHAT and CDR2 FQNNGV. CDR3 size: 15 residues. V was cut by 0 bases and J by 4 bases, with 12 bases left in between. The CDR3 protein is CASSLDLGEAYGYTF. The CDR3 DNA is TGTGCCAGCAGCTTAGATCTCGGGGAAGCCTATGGCTACACCTTC.

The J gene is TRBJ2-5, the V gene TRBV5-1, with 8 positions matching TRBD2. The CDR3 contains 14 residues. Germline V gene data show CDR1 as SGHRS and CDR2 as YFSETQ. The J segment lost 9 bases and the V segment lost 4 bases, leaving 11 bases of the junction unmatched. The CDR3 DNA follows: TGCGCCAGCAGCCCGGACCCCGGGAGGGGGGCCCAGTACTTC. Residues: CASSPDPGRGAQYF.

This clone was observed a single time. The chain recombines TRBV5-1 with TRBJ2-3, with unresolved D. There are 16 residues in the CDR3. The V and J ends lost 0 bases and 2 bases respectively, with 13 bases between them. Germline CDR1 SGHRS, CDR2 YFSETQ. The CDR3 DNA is TGCGCCAGCAGCTTGGGGGTTAGCCAAGTCACAGATACGCAGTATTTT. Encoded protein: CASSLGVSQVTDTQYF.

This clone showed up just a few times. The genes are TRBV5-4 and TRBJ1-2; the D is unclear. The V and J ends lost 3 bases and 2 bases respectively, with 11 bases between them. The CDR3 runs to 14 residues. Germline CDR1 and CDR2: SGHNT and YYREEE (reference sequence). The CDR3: CASSSTQINYGYTF. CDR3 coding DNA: TGTGCCAGCAGCTCGACACAGATCAACTATGGCTACACCTTC.

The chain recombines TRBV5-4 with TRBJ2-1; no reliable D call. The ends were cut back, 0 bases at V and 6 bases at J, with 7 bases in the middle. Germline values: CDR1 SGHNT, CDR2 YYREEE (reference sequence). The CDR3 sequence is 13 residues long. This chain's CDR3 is CASSLVSGNEQFF. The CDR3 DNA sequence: TGTGCCAGCAGCTTGGTGTCAGGCAATGAGCAGTTCTTC.

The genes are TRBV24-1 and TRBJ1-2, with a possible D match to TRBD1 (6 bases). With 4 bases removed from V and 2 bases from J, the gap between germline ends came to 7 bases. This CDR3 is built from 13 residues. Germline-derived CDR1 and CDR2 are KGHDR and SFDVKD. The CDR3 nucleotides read TGTGCCACCAGTGAAACAGGGAACTATGGCTACACCTTC. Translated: CATSETGNYGYTF.

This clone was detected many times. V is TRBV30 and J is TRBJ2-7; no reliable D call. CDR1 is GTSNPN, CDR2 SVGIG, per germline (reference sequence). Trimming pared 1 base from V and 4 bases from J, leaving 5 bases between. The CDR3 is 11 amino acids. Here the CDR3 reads CAWSDGYEQYF. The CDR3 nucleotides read TGTGCCTGGAGTGACGGGTACGAGCAGTACTTC.

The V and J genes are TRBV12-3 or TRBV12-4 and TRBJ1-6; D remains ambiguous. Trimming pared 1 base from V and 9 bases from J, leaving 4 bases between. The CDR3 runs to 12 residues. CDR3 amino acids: CASSLVGSPLHF. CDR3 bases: TGTGCCAGCAGTTTAGTCGGTTCACCCCTCCACTTT.

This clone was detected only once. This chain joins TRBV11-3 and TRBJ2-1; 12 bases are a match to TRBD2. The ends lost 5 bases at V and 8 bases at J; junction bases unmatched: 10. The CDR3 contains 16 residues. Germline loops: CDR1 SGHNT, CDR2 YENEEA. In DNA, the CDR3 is TGTGCCAGCAGCCCCCGACTAGCGGGAGCTTGGCATGAGCAGTTCTTC. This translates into CASSPRLAGAWHEQFF.

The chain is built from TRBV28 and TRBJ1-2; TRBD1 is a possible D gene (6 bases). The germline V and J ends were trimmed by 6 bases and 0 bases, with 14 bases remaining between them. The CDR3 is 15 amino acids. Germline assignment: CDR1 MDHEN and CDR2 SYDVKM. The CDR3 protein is CASSPSGQANYGYTF. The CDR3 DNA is TGTGCCAGCAGCCCCTCGGGACAAGCTAACTATGGCTACACCTTC.

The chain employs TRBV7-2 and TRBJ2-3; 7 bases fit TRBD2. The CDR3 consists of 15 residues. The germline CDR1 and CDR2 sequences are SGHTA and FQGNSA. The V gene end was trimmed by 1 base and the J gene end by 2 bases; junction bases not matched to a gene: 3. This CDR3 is CASSLGGSFTDTQYF. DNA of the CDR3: TGTGCCAGCAGCTTAGGCGGGAGTTTCACAGATACGCAGTATTTT.

The CDR3 nucleotides are TGTGCCAGCAGCTTGTTTTCGGGGGGCAGGTATGGCTACACCTTC. This gives the protein CASSLFSGGRYGYTF. The chain links TRBV5-5 to TRBJ1-2, with D maybe TRBD1 (6 bases). The length of the CDR3 is 15 residues. From germline, CDR1 is SGHKS and CDR2 YYEKEE (reference sequence). V lost 1 base and J 5 bases, leaving 15 bases between the germline ends.

CDR3 sequence (DNA): TGTGCCAGCAGCTTGGGACAGTTAATGAACACTGAAGCTTTCTTT. It encodes CASSLGQLMNTEAFF. This chain links TRBV5-8 with TRBJ1-1; the D gene is possibly TRBD1 (5 bases). Trimming removed 0 bases at V and 0 bases at J, with 9 bases between. Germline CDR1 reads SGHTS; CDR2 reads YDEGEE. This CDR3 has 15 residues. The variable domain in full, with the rest retrieved from reference TRBV5-8 and TRBJ1-1, is EAGVTQSPTHLIKTRGQQATLRCSPISGHTSVYWYQQALGLGLQFLLWYDEGEERNRGNFPPRFSGRQFPNYSSELNVNALELEDSALYLCASSLGQLMNTEAFFGQGTRLTVV.